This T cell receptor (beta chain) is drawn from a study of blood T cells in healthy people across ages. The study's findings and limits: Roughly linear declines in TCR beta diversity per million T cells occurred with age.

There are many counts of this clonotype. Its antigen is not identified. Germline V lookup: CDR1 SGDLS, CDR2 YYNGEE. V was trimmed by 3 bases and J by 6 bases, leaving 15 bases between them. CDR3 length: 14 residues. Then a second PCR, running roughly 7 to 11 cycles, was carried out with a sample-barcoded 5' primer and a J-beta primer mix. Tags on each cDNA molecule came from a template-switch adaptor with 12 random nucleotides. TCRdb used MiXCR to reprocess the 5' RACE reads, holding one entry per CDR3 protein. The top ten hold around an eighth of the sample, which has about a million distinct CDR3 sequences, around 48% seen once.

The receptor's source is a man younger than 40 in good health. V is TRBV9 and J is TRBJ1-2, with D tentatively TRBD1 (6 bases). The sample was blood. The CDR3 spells CASSDTGPSDGYTF. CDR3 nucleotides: TGTGCCAGCAGCGATACAGGGCCCTCGGATGGCTACACCTTC.